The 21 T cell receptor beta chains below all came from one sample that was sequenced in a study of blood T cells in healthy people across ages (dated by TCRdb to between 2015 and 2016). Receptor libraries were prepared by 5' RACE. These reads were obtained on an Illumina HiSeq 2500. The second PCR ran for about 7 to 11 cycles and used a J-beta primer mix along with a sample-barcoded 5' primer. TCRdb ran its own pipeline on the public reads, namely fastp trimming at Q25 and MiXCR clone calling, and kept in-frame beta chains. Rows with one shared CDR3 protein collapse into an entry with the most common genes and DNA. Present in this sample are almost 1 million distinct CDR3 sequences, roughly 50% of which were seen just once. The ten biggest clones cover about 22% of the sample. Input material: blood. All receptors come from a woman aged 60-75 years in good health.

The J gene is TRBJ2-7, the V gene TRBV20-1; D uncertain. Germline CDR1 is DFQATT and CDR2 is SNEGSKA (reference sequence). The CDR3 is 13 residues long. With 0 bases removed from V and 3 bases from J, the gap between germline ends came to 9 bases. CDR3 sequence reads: CSAREGISYEQYF. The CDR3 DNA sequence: TGCAGTGCTAGAGAGGGTATCAGCTACGAGCAGTACTTC.

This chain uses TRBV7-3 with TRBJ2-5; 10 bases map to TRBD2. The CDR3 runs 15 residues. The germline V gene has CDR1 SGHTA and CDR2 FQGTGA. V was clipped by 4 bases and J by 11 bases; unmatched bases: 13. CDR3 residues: CASSSSGSPYNEQYF. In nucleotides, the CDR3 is TGTGCCAGCAGCTCTAGCGGGAGCCCCTACAATGAGCAGTACTTC.

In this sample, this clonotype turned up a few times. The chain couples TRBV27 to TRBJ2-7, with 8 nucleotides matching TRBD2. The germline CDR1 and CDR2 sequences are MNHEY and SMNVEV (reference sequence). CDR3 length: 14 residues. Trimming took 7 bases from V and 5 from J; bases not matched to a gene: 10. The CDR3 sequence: CASTAGGLMNEQYF. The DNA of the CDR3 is TGTGCCAGCACGGCGGGAGGCCTTATGAACGAGCAGTACTTC.

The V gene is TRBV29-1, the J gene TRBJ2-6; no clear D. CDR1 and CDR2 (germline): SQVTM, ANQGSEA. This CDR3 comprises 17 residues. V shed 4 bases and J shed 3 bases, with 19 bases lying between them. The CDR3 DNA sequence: TGCAGCGTTGCTGTCTCCCCCTGGGCGGATGGGGCCAACGTCCTGACTTTC. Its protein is CSVAVSPWADGANVLTF.

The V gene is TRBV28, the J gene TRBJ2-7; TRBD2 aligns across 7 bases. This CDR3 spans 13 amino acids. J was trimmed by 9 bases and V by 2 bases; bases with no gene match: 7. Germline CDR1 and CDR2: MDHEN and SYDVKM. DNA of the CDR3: TGTGCCAGCAGTTTAGCGGGGGTCCAGGGGCAGTACTTC. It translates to CASSLAGVQGQYF.

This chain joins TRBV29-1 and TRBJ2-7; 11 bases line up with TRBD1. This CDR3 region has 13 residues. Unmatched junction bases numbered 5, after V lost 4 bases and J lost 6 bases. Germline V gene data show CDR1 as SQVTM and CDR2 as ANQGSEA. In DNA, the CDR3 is TGCAGCGTTGTTGGGACAGGGGGGTCCGAGCAGTACTTC. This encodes CSVVGTGGSEQYF.

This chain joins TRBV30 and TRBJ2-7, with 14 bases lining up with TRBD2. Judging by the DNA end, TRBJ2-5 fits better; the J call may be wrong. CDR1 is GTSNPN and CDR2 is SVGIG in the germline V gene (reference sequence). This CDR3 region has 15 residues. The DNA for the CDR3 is TGTGCCTGGACAGGGACTAGCGGGAGTCGGGAGACCCAGTACTTC. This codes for CAWTGTSGSRETQYF.

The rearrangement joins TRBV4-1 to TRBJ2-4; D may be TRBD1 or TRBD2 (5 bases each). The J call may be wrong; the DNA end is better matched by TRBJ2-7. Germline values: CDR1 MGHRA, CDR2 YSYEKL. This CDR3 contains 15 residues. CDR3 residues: CASSQDRGALYEQYF. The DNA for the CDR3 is TGCGCCAGCAGCCAAGATCGAGGGGCCCTTTACGAGCAGTACTTC.

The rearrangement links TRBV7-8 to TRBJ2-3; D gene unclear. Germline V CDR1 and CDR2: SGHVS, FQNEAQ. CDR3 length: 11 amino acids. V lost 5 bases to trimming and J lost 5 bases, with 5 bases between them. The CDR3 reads CASSEEDTQYF. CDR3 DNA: TGTGCCAGCAGCGAGGAAGATACGCAGTATTTT.

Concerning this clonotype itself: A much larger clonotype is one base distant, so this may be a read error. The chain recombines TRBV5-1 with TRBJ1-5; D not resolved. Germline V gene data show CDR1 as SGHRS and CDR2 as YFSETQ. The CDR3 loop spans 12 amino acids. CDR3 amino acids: CASSLGGQLQHF. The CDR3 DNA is TGCGCCAGCAGCTTGGGTGGGCAGCTCCAGCATTTT.

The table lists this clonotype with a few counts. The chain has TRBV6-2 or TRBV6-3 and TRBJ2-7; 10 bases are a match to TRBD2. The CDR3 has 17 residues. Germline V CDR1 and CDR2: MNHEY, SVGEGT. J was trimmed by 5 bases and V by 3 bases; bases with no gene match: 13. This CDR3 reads CASSYRFLAGVKDEQYF. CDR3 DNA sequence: TGTGCCAGCAGTTATCGGTTCCTAGCGGGAGTAAAGGACGAGCAGTACTTC.

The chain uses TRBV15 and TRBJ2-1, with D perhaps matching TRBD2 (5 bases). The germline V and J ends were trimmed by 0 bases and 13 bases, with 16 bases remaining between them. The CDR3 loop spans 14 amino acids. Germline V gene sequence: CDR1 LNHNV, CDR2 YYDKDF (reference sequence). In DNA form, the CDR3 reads TGTGCCACCAGCAGAGATTCTTTGGGCCGGGGACAGTTCTTC. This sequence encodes CATSRDSLGRGQFF.

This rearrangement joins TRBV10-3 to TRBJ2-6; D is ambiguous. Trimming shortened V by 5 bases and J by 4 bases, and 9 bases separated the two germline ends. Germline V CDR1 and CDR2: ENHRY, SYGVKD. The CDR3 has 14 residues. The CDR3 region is CAISTLAGANVLTF. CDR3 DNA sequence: TGTGCCATCAGTACTCTCGCGGGGGCCAACGTCCTGACTTTC.

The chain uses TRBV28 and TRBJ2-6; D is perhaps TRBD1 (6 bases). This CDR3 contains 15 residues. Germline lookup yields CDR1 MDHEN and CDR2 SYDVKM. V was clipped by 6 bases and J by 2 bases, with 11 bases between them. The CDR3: CASSNRVPGANVLTF. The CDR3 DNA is TGTGCCAGCAGCAACAGGGTCCCTGGGGCCAACGTCCTGACTTTC. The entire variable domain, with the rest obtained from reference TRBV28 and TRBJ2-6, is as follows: DVKVTQSSRYLVKRTGEKVFLECVQDMDHENMFWYRQDPGLGLRLIYFSYDVKMKEKGDIPEGYSVSREKKERFSLILESASTNQTSMYLCASSNRVPGANVLTFGAGSRLTVL.

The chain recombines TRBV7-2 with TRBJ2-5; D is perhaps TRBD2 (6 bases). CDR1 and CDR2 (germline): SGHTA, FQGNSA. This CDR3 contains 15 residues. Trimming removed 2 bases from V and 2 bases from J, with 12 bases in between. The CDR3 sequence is CASSLNLGGQETQYF. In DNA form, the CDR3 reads TGTGCCAGCAGCTTAAATTTGGGGGGACAAGAGACCCAGTACTTC.

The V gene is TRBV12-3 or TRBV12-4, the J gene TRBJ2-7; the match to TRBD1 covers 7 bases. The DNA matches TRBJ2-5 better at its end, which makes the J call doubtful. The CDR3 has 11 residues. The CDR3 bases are TGTGCCAGCAGAAAGGGGGCGACCCAGTACTTC. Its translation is CASRKGATQYF.

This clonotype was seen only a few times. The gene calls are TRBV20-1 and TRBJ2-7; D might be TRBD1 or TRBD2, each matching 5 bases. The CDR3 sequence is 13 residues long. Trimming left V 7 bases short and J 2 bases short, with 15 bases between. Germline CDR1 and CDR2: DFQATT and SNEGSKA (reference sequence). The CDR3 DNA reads TGCAGTGTTTCCGGGACCCATACCTACGAGCAGTACTTC. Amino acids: CSVSGTHTYEQYF.

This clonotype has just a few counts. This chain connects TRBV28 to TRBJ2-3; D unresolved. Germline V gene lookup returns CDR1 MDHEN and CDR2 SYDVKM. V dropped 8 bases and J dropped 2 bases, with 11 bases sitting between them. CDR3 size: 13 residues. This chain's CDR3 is CASAYTHTDTQYF. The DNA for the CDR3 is TGTGCCAGCGCTTACACCCACACAGATACGCAGTATTTT.

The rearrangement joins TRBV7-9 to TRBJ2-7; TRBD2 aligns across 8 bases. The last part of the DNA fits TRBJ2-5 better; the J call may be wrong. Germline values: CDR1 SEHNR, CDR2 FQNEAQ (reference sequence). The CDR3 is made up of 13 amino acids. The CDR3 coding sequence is TGTGCCCTGAGGGGGACTAGGGCCGAGACCCAGTACTTC. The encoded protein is CALRGTRAETQYF.

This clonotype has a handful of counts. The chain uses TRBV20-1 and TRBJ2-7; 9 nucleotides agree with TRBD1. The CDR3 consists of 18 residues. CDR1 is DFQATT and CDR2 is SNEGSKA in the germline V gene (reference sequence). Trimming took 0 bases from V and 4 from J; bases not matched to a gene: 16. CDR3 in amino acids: CSARDRAKAGTGFYEQYF. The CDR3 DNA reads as TGCAGTGCTAGAGATCGAGCGAAGGCAGGGACAGGGTTTTACGAGCAGTACTTC.

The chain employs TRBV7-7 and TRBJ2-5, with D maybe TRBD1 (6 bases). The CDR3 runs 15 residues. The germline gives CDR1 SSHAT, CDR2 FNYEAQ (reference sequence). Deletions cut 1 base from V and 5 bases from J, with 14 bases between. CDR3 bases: TGTGCCAGCAGCTTAGATACAACAGGGTTGGAGACCCAGTACTTC. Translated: CASSLDTTGLETQYF.